Below, 5 T cell receptor beta chains from the same sample are listed, as sequenced in a study of response to subunit inactivated influenza vaccine. From the RT-PCR reads, TCRdb called clonotypes with MiXCR, one entry per CDR3 protein. The sample includes a few hundred thousand distinct CDR3 sequences, 9.5% to 12% of them seen just once. Sequenced here: PBMCs from blood, sampled 40 to 50 days after vaccination. Every receptor here comes from a man aged 50 to 60 who received an inactivated influenza vaccine.

CDR3: CASSWLAGEDTQYF. The CDR3 bases are TGCGCCAGCAGCTGGCTAGCGGGGGAGGATACGCAGTATTTT. The V gene is TRBV5-1, the J gene TRBJ2-3; TRBD2 aligns across 10 bases. This CDR3 has 14 residues. The V and J ends lost 3 bases and 6 bases, in that order; junction bases with no gene match: 4. CDR1 and CDR2 (germline): SGHRS, YFSETQ.

This clonotype was counted between two and nine times. This may stem from a read error, because a much larger clone lies one nucleotide away. The chain joins TRBV12-3 or TRBV12-4 to TRBJ1-5, with a weak D call TRBD1 (6 bases). Trimming cost V 4 bases and J 4 bases, with 8 bases left between them. This CDR3 has 13 amino acids. CDR3 sequence reads: CASSWTENQPQHF. The CDR3 DNA follows: TGTGCCAGCAGTTGGACAGAGAATCAGCCCCAGCATTTT.

The table lists this clonotype with many counts. V gene TRBV28 combines with J gene TRBJ2-1; 9 positions match TRBD1. Germline CDR1 and CDR2: MDHEN and SYDVKM. This CDR3 is 15 amino acids long. J gave up 4 bases and V 5 bases, and 6 bases lay outside the gene matches. CDR3 DNA sequence: TGTGCCAGCAGTCCGGACAGGGGAAAATACAATGAGCAGTTCTTC. It encodes CASSPDRGKYNEQFF.

This clonotype has just a few counts. This chain uses TRBV20-1 with TRBJ2-7; D is perhaps TRBD1 or TRBD2 (5 bases each). The CDR3 covers 14 residues. V shed 3 bases and J shed 1 base, with 13 bases lying between them. In germline, CDR1 is DFQATT, CDR2 SNEGSKA (reference sequence). The CDR3 loop reads CSASDGDGSYEQYF. The CDR3 DNA is TGCAGTGCTAGCGATGGGGACGGGTCCTACGAGCAGTACTTC.

This clonotype was counted between two and nine times. The chain carries TRBV20-1 and TRBJ2-1, with D possibly being TRBD2 (6 bases). There are 14 residues in the CDR3. V lost 0 bases, J lost 3 bases, and 9 bases lay in between. Per germline, CDR1 DFQATT and CDR2 SNEGSKA (reference sequence). CDR3 DNA sequence: TGCAGTGCTAGAGAGGGGACTGGCTACAATGAGCAGTTCTTC. Translating it yields CSAREGTGYNEQFF.